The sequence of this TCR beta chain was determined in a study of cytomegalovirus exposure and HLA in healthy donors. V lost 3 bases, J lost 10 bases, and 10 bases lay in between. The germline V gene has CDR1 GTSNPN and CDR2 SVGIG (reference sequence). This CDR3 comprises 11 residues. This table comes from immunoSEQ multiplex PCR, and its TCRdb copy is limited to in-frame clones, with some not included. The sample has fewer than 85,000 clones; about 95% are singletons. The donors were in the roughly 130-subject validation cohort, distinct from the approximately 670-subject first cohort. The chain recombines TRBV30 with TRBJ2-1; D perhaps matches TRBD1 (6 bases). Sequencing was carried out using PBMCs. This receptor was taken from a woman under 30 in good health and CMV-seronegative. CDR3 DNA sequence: TGTGCCTGGAGGACAGGAGCAGAGCAGTTCTTC. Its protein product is CAWRTGAEQFF.